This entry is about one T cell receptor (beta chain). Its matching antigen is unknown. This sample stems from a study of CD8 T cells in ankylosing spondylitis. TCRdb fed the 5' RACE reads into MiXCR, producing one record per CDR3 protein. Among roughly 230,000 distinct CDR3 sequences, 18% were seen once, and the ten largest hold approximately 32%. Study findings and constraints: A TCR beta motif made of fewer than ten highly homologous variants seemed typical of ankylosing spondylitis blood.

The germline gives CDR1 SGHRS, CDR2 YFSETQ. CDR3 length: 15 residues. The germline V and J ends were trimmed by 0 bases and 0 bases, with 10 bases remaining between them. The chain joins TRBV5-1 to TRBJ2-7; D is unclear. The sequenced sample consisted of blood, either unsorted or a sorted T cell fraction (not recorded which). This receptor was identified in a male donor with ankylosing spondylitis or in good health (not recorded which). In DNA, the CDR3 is TGCGCCAGCAGCTTGGACCCATTATTCTCCTACGAGCAGTACTTC. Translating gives CASSLDPLFSYEQYF.